The TCR beta chain under discussion was sequenced for a study of blood T cell repertoires in COVID-19. Study context: Donors in the United States, Italy and Spain gave samples during acute or convalescent COVID-19. The cDNA or gDNA used as material had been derived from T cells, B-cell-depleted T cells, or PBMCs.

Original processing notes: The authors estimated nucleated cell counts from reference gene primer amplification. The table came from immunoSEQ multiplex PCR; TCRdb's copy has only in-frame clones and leaves some out. Clone size and V and J calls were adopted from that table, with D and trimming inferred from the DNA. This sample yields under 200,000 clones, of which 88% are seen a single time; around 2% belongs to the top ten. The sequence came from a man aged 45-65 years who had recovered from COVID-19. Sequenced sample: peripheral blood.

CDR3 coding DNA: TGTGCCAGCAGCTTAGGAGCACTGCCGCCCTACGAGCAGTACTTC. Its protein product is CASSLGALPPYEQYF. The chain recombines TRBV7-3 with TRBJ2-7; D gene unclear. The germline gives CDR1 SGHTA, CDR2 FQGTGA. The CDR3 has 15 residues. V was cut by 2 bases and J by 2 bases, with 13 bases left in between.